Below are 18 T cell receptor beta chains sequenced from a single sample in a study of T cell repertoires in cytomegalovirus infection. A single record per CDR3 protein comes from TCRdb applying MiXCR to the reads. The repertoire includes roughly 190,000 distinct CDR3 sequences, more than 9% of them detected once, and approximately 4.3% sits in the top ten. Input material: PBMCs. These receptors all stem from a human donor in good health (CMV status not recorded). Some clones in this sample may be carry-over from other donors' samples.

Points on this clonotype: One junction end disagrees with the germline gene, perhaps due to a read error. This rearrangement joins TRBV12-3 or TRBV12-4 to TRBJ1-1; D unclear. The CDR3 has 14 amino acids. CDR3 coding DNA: TGTGCCAGCAGTCCTAAGACGGTGAAGACTGAAGCTTTCTTT. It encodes CASSPKTVKTEAFF.

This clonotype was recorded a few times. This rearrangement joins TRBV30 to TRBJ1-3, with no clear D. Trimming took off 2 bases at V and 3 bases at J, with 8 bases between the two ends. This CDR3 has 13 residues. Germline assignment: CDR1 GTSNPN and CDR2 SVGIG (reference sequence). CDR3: CAWSSGHGNTIYF. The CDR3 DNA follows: TGTGCCTGGAGTTCAGGTCATGGAAACACCATATATTTT.

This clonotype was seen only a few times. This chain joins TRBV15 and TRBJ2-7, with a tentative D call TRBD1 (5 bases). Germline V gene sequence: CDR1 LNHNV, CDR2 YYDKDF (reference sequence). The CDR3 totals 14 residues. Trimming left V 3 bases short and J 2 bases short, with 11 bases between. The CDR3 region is CATSSLARAYEQYF. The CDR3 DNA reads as TGTGCCACCAGCAGTCTGGCCAGGGCCTACGAGCAGTACTTC.

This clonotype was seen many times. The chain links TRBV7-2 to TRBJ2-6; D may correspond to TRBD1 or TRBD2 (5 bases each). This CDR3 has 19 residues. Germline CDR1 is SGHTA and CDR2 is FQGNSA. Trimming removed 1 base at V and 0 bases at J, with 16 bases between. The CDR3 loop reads CASSLGVQWGTSGANVLTF. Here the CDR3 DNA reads TGTGCCAGCAGCTTAGGAGTCCAGTGGGGGACCTCTGGGGCCAACGTCCTGACTTTC.

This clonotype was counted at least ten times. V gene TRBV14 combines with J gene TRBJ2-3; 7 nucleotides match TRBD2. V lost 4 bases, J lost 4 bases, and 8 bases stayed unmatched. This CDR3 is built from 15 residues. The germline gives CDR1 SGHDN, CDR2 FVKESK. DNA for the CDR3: TGTGCCAGCAGCCTGGGACTACGTGGCGCAGATACGCAGTATTTT. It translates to CASSLGLRGADTQYF.

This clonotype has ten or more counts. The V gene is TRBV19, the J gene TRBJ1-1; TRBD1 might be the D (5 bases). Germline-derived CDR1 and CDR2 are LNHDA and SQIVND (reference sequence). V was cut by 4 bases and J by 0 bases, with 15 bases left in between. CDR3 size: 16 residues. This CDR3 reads CASSTRDALLNTEAFF. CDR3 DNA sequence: TGTGCCAGTAGTACCCGGGACGCCTTGTTGAACACTGAAGCTTTCTTT.

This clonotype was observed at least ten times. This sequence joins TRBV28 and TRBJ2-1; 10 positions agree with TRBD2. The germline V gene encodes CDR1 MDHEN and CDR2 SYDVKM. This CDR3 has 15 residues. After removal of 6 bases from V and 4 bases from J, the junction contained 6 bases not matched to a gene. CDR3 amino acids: CASRLTSGTYNEQFF. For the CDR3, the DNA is TGTGCCAGCAGACTAACTAGCGGGACTTACAATGAGCAGTTCTTC.

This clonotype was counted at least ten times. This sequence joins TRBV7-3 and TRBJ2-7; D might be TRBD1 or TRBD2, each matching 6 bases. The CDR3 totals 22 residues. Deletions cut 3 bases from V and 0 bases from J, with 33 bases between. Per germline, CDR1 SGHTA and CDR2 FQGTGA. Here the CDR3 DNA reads TGTGCCAGCAGCTTCAATTTGGGGGCCGGGGGTGGTAGCGGATTAATCTCCTACGAGCAGTACTTC. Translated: CASSFNLGAGGGSGLISYEQYF.

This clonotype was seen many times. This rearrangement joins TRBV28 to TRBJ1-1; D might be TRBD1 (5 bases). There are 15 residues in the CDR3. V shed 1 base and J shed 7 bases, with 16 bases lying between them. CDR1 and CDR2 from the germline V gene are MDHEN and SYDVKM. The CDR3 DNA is TGTGCCAGCAGTTTATACCCCGCCACAGGCAGTGAAGCTTTCTTT. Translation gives CASSLYPATGSEAFF.

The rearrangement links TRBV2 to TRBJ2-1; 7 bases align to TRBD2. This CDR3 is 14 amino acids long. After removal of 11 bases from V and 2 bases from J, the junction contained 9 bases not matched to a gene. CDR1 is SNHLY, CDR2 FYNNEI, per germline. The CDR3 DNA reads TGTGCCTCCCCCGGGGGGTCAACCTACAATGAGCAGTTCTTC. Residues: CASPGGSTYNEQFF. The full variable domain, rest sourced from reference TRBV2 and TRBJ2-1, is EPEVTQTPSHQVTQMGQEVILRCVPISNHLYFYWYRQILGQKVEFLVSFYNNEISEKSEIFDDQFSVERPDGSNFTLKIRSTKLEDSAMYFCASPGGSTYNEQFFGPGTRLTVL.

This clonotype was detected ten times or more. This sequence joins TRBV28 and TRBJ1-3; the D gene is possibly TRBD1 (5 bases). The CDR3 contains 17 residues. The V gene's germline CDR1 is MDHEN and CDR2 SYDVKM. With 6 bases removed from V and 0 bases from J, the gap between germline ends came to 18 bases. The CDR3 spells CASSSLLGGSSGNTIYF. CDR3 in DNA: TGTGCCAGCAGCTCCCTCCTCGGGGGGAGCTCTGGAAACACCATATATTTT.

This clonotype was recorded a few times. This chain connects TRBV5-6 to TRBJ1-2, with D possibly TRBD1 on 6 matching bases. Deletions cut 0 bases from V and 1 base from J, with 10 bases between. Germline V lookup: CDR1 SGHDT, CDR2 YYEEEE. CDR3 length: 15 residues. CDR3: CASSLGRGNNYGYTF. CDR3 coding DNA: TGTGCCAGCAGCTTGGGCAGGGGCAATAACTATGGCTACACCTTC.

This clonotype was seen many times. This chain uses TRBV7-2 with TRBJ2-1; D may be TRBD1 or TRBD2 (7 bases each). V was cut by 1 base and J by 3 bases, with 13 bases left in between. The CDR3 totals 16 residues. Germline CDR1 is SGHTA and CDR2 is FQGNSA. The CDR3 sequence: CASSLVGRGGYNEQFF. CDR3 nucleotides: TGTGCCAGCAGCTTAGTAGGCAGGGGGGGCTACAATGAGCAGTTCTTC.

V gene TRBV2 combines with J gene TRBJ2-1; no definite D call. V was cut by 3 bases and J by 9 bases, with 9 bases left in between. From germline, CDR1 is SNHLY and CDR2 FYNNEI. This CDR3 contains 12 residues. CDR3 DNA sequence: TGTGCCAGCAGTGATCGGGTAACTGAGCAGTTCTTC. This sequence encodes CASSDRVTEQFF.

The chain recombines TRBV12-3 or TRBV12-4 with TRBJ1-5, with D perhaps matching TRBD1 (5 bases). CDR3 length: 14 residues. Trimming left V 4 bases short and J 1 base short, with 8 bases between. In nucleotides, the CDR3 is TGTGCCAGCAGTTGGAGGACAAGCAATCAGCCCCAGCATTTT. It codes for CASSWRTSNQPQHF.

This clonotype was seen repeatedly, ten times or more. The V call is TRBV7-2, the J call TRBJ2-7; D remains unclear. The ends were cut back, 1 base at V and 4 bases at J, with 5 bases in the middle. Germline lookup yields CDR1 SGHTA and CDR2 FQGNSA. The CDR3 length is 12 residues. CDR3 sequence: CASSLGRYEQYF. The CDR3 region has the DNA TGTGCCAGCAGCTTAGGACGGTACGAGCAGTACTTC. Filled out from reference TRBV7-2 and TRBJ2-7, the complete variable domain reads GAGVSQSPSNKVTEKGKDVELRCDPISGHTALYWYRQSLGQGLEFLIYFQGNSAPDKSGLPSDRFSAERTGGSVSTLTIQRTQQEDSAVYLCASSLGRYEQYFGPGTRLTVT.

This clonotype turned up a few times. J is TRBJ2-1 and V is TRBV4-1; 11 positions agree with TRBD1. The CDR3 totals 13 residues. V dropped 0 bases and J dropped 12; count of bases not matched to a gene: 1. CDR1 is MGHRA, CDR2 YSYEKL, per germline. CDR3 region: CASSQEGTGGQFF. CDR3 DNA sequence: TGCGCCAGCAGCCAAGAGGGGACAGGGGGGCAGTTCTTC.

CDR3 sequence (DNA): TGTGCCAGCAGTTCCGTCCCGGGACAGGGGGGAGGCAATCAGCCCCAGCATTTT. The encoded protein is CASSSVPGQGGGNQPQHF. The V and J genes are TRBV6-2 or TRBV6-3 and TRBJ1-5, with 11 bases aligning to TRBD1. Unmatched junction bases numbered 10, after V lost 4 bases and J lost 2 bases. CDR3 length: 18 amino acids. The germline gives CDR1 MNHEY, CDR2 SVGEGT.